Only one count was recorded for the clone carrying this TCR beta chain. The record originates from a study of T cells after yellow fever vaccination. TCRdb reprocessed the 5' RACE reads with MiXCR, giving one entry per CDR3 protein. The sample lists about 260,000 distinct CDR3 sequences, about 5% seen once, with roughly 3.3% in the top ten. Trimming cost V 1 base and J 1 base, with 10 bases left between them. CDR3 length: 15 residues. Germline V gives CDR1 SEHNR, CDR2 FQNEAQ (reference sequence). The V and J genes are TRBV7-9 and TRBJ1-1, with unresolved D. The receptor was derived from a man aged 18 to 29 who received the YFV17D yellow fever vaccine. Sequences were derived from CD4+ T cells sorted from PBMCs, sampled on the day of the yellow fever booster vaccination. In DNA form, the CDR3 reads TGTGCCAGCAGCTTAGATAGTACAGCGAACACTGAAGCTTTCTTT. Encoded protein: CASSLDSTANTEAFF.